The sequence of this TCR beta chain was determined in a study of T cells expressing NK-cell markers. At the level of the study: Sorted CD3+CD56-NKG2C+, CD3+CD56+NKG2C- and CD3+CD56+NKG2C+ T cells were the source of the TCR beta repertoires. Study-wide results and limits: There were a few donors in whom these clonotypes also led the CD3+CD56-NKG2C+ fraction. Dominant NKG2C+ clonotypes were found to form about 1.0-7.5% of CD8+ T cells in 5 or 6 donors.

TCRdb reprocessed the 5' RACE reads and stores each CDR3 protein as one record, lacking DNA. This table holds over 250,000 distinct CDR3 sequences. Comment on this clonotype: Antigen unknown.

CDR3 length: 16 amino acids. This rearrangement joins TRBV23-1 to TRBJ2-1; TCRdb designates TRBD1, a call that cannot be tested without DNA. TRBV23-1 is identified as an open reading frame with a role that is uncertain. The sequencing input was blood T cells: a sorted CD56 or NKG2C T cell subset, CD4+ or CD8+ T cells, or bulk PBMC T cells (not recorded which). The clonotype was recovered from a woman between 18 and 75 years old in good health. The CDR3 spells CASRGTGSLHYNEQFF.